These 22 T cell receptor beta chains were sequenced from one sample in a study of shared T cell receptors in the human thymus. TCRdb's copy holds only in-frame clones and misses some; the assay was immunoSEQ multiplex PCR. The sample contains some 400,000 clones, around 93% of which appear only once. The sample consisted of thymocytes. All receptors derive from a human donor.

The rearrangement links TRBV27 to TRBJ2-7; TRBD1 matches 8 bases. In germline, CDR1 is MNHEY, CDR2 SMNVEV (reference sequence). Unmatched junction bases numbered 12, after V lost 5 bases and J lost 3 bases. The CDR3 covers 16 residues. CDR3 in DNA: TGTGCCAGCAGTCCTCCGGACAGGGATCAAGTCTACGAGCAGTACTTC. Translation gives CASSPPDRDQVYEQYF.

The genes are TRBV27 and TRBJ2-7, with D perhaps TRBD1 or TRBD2 (5 bases each). Germline-derived CDR1 and CDR2 are MNHEY and SMNVEV (reference sequence). The CDR3 totals 13 residues. V shed 5 bases and J shed 4 bases, with 12 bases lying between them. In DNA, the CDR3 is TGTGCCAGCAGTCCGGGACCTTTTTACGAGCAGTACTTC. Its translation is CASSPGPFYEQYF.

The chain carries TRBV18 and TRBJ2-7; a weak D match, TRBD1 (5 bases). The ends were cut back, 2 bases at V and 0 bases at J, with 17 bases in the middle. The V gene's germline CDR1 is KGHSH and CDR2 LQKENI. CDR3 length: 17 amino acids. The CDR3 sequence is CASSPSRRQRSSYEQYF. CDR3 in DNA: TGTGCCAGCTCACCATCTAGACGACAGAGGAGCTCCTACGAGCAGTACTTC.

CDR3 amino acids: CSVGGHKNTEAFF. CDR3 bases: TGCAGCGTTGGGGGACACAAGAACACTGAAGCTTTCTTT. The chain joins TRBV29-1 to TRBJ1-1; possibly TRBD1 for D (6 bases). Per the germline V gene, CDR1 is SQVTM and CDR2 is ANQGSEA. The CDR3 length is 13 residues. Trimming took off 4 bases at V and 1 base at J, with 10 bases between the two ends.

The V and J genes are TRBV7-3 and TRBJ2-3; TRBD1 agrees at 8 bases. The CDR3 sequence is 15 residues long. V lost 4 bases to trimming and J lost 11 bases; unmatched junction nucleotides: 14. Per germline, CDR1 SGHTA and CDR2 FQGTGA. CDR3 in DNA: TGTGCCAGCAGCTACCCTCGTGGGGCAGGGGGCGGGCAGTATTTT. Protein sequence: CASSYPRGAGGGQYF.

The chain couples TRBV21-1 to TRBJ1-3. TRBV21-1 is a documented pseudogene. The CDR3 sequence is 12 residues long. The CDR3 region has the DNA TGTGCCCGGCGTCCCATTGAAAACACCATATATTTT. This codes for CARRPIENTIYF.

CDR3 in DNA: TGCAGCGTTGAAGATCCGGGGGCCTCCTACGAGCAGTACTTC. Translation gives CSVEDPGASYEQYF. The chain recombines TRBV29-1 with TRBJ2-7; tentatively, D is TRBD1 or TRBD2 (6 bases each). Germline V gene data show CDR1 as SQVTM and CDR2 as ANQGSEA. The CDR3 has 14 residues. V lost 0 bases to trimming and J lost 0 bases, with 9 bases between them.

The V call is TRBV27, the J call TRBJ2-7; the D gene is possibly TRBD2 (5 bases). Trimming cost V 6 bases and J 7 bases, with 22 bases left between them. The CDR3 covers 15 residues. Per the germline V gene, CDR1 is MNHEY and CDR2 is SMNVEV (reference sequence). In nucleotides, the CDR3 is TGTGCCAGCAGCCGGACCTTTGGGCCGGGGTGGGAGCAGTACTTC. Translating gives CASSRTFGPGWEQYF.

This chain connects TRBV5-1 to TRBJ2-7, with 8 bases matching TRBD2. The germline V gene encodes CDR1 SGHRS and CDR2 YFSETQ. V was pared by 6 bases and J by 0 bases, with 8 bases of the junction left unmatched. CDR3 length equals 15 residues. In nucleotides, the CDR3 is TGCGCCAGCACCCACCTAGCGGGCGACTCCTACGAGCAGTACTTC. Translation gives CASTHLAGDSYEQYF.

J is TRBJ1-2 and V is TRBV18, with D tentatively TRBD1 (5 bases). Germline CDR1 KGHSH, CDR2 LQKENI. This CDR3 has 15 residues. V was pared by 3 bases and J by 4 bases, with 15 bases between. CDR3 sequence reads: CASSPETEQPYGYTF. CDR3 bases: TGTGCCAGCTCACCCGAGACAGAGCAACCCTATGGCTACACCTTC.

The chain couples TRBV19 to TRBJ2-3; tentatively, D is TRBD1 (6 bases). CDR1 is LNHDA, CDR2 SQIVND, per germline (reference sequence). V shed 7 bases and J shed 4 bases, with 6 bases lying between them. The CDR3 contains 11 residues. The CDR3 here is CASTGADTQYF. CDR3 sequence (DNA): TGTGCCAGTACAGGGGCAGATACGCAGTATTTT. Supplemented by reference TRBV19 and TRBJ2-3, the full variable domain reads DGGITQSPKYLFRKEGQNVTLSCEQNLNHDAMYWYRQDPGQGLRLIYYSQIVNDFQKGDIAEGYSVSREKKESFPLTVTSAQKNPTAFYLCASTGADTQYFGPGTRLTVL.

CDR3 sequence (DNA): TGTGCCTGGAGTGTACCCGGGGTACCCGACATATTCAATGAGCAGTTCTTC. This gives the protein CAWSVPGVPDIFNEQFF. This chain connects TRBV30 to TRBJ2-1; D possibly corresponds to TRBD2 (5 bases). Germline V gene sequence: CDR1 GTSNPN, CDR2 SVGIG (reference sequence). With 0 bases removed from V and 6 bases from J, the gap between germline ends came to 21 bases. The CDR3 totals 17 residues.

The chain links TRBV27 to TRBJ2-1, with 10 bases matching TRBD2. The CDR3 extends over 17 amino acids. The V segment lost 5 bases and the J segment 5 bases; nucleotides outside the gene matches: 12. Germline V CDR1 and CDR2: MNHEY, SMNVEV (reference sequence). In DNA form, the CDR3 reads TGTGCCAGCAGTCCCTTCGGGCTAGCGGGGGCCGACAATGAGCAGTTCTTC. Translating gives CASSPFGLAGADNEQFF.

V and J are TRBV14 and TRBJ2-7; 7 bases are a match to TRBD2. Germline trimming cut 5 bases from V and 4 bases from J; bases unmatched to any gene: 14. The germline CDR1 and CDR2 sequences are SGHDN and FVKESK. The CDR3 is made up of 16 amino acids. The DNA of the CDR3 is TGTGCCAGCAGCTTTCAGACGGGACGGGGGGTATACGAGCAGTACTTC. Translating gives CASSFQTGRGVYEQYF. Supplemented by reference TRBV14 and TRBJ2-7, the full variable domain reads EAGVTQFPSHSVIEKGQTVTLRCDPISGHDNLYWYRRVMGKEIKFLLHFVKESKQDESGMPNNRFLAERTGGTYSTLKVQPAELEDSGVYFCASSFQTGRGVYEQYFGPGTRLTVT.

Written as DNA, the CDR3 is TGTGCCAGCAGTGAACAGTTGGGCAGGGATTATTCACCCCTCCACTTT. Its translation is CASSEQLGRDYSPLHF. The chain joins TRBV6-1 to TRBJ1-6; D is possibly TRBD1 (5 bases). In germline, CDR1 is MNHNS, CDR2 SASEGT. The CDR3 length is 16 residues. V was pared by 2 bases and J by 8 bases, with 16 bases between.

CDR3 coding DNA: TGTGCCAGCAGCTCTGTAGCGGGAGGGCCTGGCTACGAGCAGTACTTC. It codes for CASSSVAGGPGYEQYF. The rearrangement joins TRBV7-8 to TRBJ2-7; 11 nucleotides agree with TRBD2. V lost 4 bases and J lost 3; bases outside the gene matches: 8. The CDR3 is 16 residues long. The germline V gene encodes CDR1 SGHVS and CDR2 FQNEAQ.

This chain uses TRBV27 with TRBJ2-1; 11 bases are a match to TRBD2. J lost 5 bases, V lost 7 bases, and 7 bases had no gene match. Germline V gives CDR1 MNHEY, CDR2 SMNVEV (reference sequence). The CDR3 consists of 15 residues. The CDR3: CASTSTSGDNNEQFF. The DNA for the CDR3 is TGTGCCAGCACTTCGACTAGCGGGGACAACAATGAGCAGTTCTTC.

This chain uses TRBV28 with TRBJ2-7, with D possibly TRBD2 on 7 matching bases. This CDR3 is built from 15 residues. Between the trimmed V and J ends, which lost 6 bases and 1 base, there was a span of 16 bases. The V gene's germline CDR1 is MDHEN and CDR2 SYDVKM. The CDR3 here is CASRHTGRGSYEQYF. Written as DNA, the CDR3 is TGTGCCAGCAGGCATACAGGGCGGGGGTCCTACGAGCAGTACTTC.

The genes are TRBV27 and TRBJ2-7; 10 bases align to TRBD1. Germline V gene sequence: CDR1 MNHEY, CDR2 SMNVEV (reference sequence). The length of the CDR3 is 18 residues. V was clipped by 6 bases and J by 4 bases; unmatched bases: 18. CDR3 in amino acids: CASSLNKLRDRGWYEQYF. The CDR3 DNA follows: TGTGCCAGCAGCCTTAACAAACTTCGGGACAGGGGATGGTACGAGCAGTACTTC.

The chain carries TRBV4-2 and TRBJ2-3; 7 nucleotides line up with TRBD2. Germline trimming cut 0 bases from V and 1 base from J; bases unmatched to any gene: 7. CDR3 length: 17 amino acids. CDR1 is LGHNA and CDR2 is YNFKEQ in the germline V gene. The CDR3 reads CASSQDKAGEGTDTQYF. Here the CDR3 DNA reads TGTGCCAGCAGCCAAGATAAGGCGGGGGAGGGCACAGATACGCAGTATTTT.

This chain connects TRBV11-2 to TRBJ2-6; D is unresolved. Germline V gene sequence: CDR1 SGHAT, CDR2 FQNNGV. This CDR3 is 16 amino acids long. V was shortened by 3 bases and J by 0 bases, with 9 bases between the two germline ends. CDR3 amino acids: CASSFLSDSGANVLTF. DNA of the CDR3: TGTGCCAGCAGCTTCCTCTCAGACTCTGGGGCCAACGTCCTGACTTTC.

The chain joins TRBV7-2 to TRBJ2-4, with 8 positions matching TRBD2. J lost 4 bases, V lost 5 bases, and 13 bases had no gene match. The CDR3 consists of 17 residues. Germline CDR1 and CDR2: SGHTA and FQGNSA. The CDR3 DNA sequence: TGTGCCAGCAGCGCCCCGGGTCGCGGGAGGAGTAAAAACATTCAGTACTTC. Translating gives CASSAPGRGRSKNIQYF.